These 11 T cell receptor beta chains were sequenced from one sample in a study of blood T cell repertoires in COVID-19. Data came from immunoSEQ multiplex PCR; TCRdb stores just in-frame clones and leaves some out. The table records roughly 120,000 clones, 65% to 80% of them present only once. The sequenced sample was peripheral blood. Receptor source: a middle-aged man with acute or convalescent COVID-19.

This clone was detected once. The V and J genes are TRBV27 and TRBJ2-7, with D unclear. Trimming shortened V by 3 bases and J by 4 bases, and 13 bases separated the two germline ends. CDR1 and CDR2 (germline): MNHEY, SMNVEV (reference sequence). CDR3 length: 14 amino acids. The CDR3 coding sequence is TGTGCCAGCAGTTTCCCAGGCTTTGTATACGAGCAGTACTTC. Its protein is CASSFPGFVYEQYF.

The chain has TRBV25-1 and TRBJ1-4; possibly TRBD1 for D (5 bases). V was shortened by 5 bases and J by 6 bases, with 13 bases between the two germline ends. Germline assignment: CDR1 MGHDK and CDR2 SYGVNS. The CDR3 extends over 14 amino acids. The CDR3 sequence is CASSPTGGDEKLFF. CDR3 sequence (DNA): TGTGCCAGCAGTCCGACGGGGGGAGATGAAAAACTGTTTTTT. Looking up the rest from reference TRBV25-1 and TRBJ1-4 gives the full variable domain: EADIYQTPRYLVIGTGKKITLECSQTMGHDKMYWYQQDPGMELHLIHYSYGVNSTEKGDLSSESTVSRIRTEHFPLTLESARPSHTSQYLCASSPTGGDEKLFFGSGTQLSVL.

This clone occurred a few times. The V gene is TRBV21-1, the J gene TRBJ1-2; the table's D call TRBD1 went unverified against the DNA. TRBV21-1 is a pseudogene segment. This CDR3 spans 14 amino acids. This CDR3 is CARQKVQGWYGYTF. CDR3 in DNA: TGTGCCAGACAGAAAGTACAGGGGTGGTATGGCTACACCTTC.

The V and J genes are TRBV19 and TRBJ2-7; 10 bases align to TRBD2. The CDR3 contains 13 residues. Germline V gives CDR1 LNHDA, CDR2 SQIVND (reference sequence). The V and J ends lost 4 bases and 6 bases, in that order; junction bases with no gene match: 3. The CDR3 region has the DNA TGTGCCAGTAGTACGACTAGCGGGCTCGAGCAGTACTTC. Its translation: CASSTTSGLEQYF.

Only one count was recorded for this clone. The rearrangement uses TRBV15 and TRBJ1-5; possibly TRBD1 for D (6 bases). V lost 3 bases and J 2 bases, leaving 17 bases between the germline ends. The germline gives CDR1 LNHNV, CDR2 YYDKDF (reference sequence). The CDR3 extends over 17 amino acids. The CDR3 bases are TGTGCCACCAGCAGCCTCTGGGGGGGCACGGGCAATCAGCCCCAGCATTTT. It specifies CATSSLWGGTGNQPQHF.

The chain employs TRBV11-2 and TRBJ1-2; 8 bases match TRBD1. V was pared by 1 base and J by 4 bases, with 5 bases of the junction left unmatched. CDR1 SGHAT and CDR2 FQNNGV come from the germline V gene. CDR3 length equals 15 residues. CDR3 in amino acids: CASSLVAGGGYGYTF. The CDR3 nucleotides are TGTGCCAGCAGCTTAGTTGCAGGGGGCGGCTATGGCTACACCTTC. Variable domain in full (rest from reference TRBV11-2 and TRBJ1-2): EAGVAQSPRYKIIEKRQSVAFWCNPISGHATLYWYQQILGQGPKLLIQFQNNGVVDDSQLPKDRFSAERLKGVDSTLKIQPAKLEDSAVYLCASSLVAGGGYGYTFGSGTRLTVV.

The chain uses TRBV4-2 and TRBJ1-2, with a possible D match to TRBD1 (6 bases). The CDR3 totals 14 residues. The germline V gene has CDR1 LGHNA and CDR2 YNFKEQ. Trimming took 0 bases from V and 8 from J, leaving 13 bases between them. In nucleotides, the CDR3 is TGTGCCAGCAGCCAAGAGGGGGCCCAGGGAGGCTACACCTTC. It codes for CASSQEGAQGGYTF.

This clone occurred once. The V call is TRBV27, the J call TRBJ1-5; 8 positions match TRBD1. This CDR3 has 15 residues. CDR1 is MNHEY and CDR2 is SMNVEV in the germline V gene (reference sequence). V lost 8 bases and J lost 7; bases outside the gene matches: 13. CDR3 protein: CASRLGQGSGQPQHF. DNA for the CDR3: TGTGCCAGCCGCTTAGGACAGGGTTCAGGACAGCCCCAGCATTTT.

V and J are TRBV11-2 and TRBJ2-7; 10 bases are shared with TRBD2. Unmatched junction bases numbered 5, after V lost 7 bases and J lost 2 bases. This CDR3 spans 14 amino acids. CDR1 and CDR2 (germline): SGHAT, FQNNGV. CDR3 in amino acids: CASTIAGGAYEQYF. CDR3 DNA: TGTGCCAGCACTATAGCGGGGGGCGCCTACGAGCAGTACTTC.

The chain recombines TRBV5-6 with TRBJ2-5, with 8 bases lining up with TRBD1. CDR3 length equals 14 residues. Unmatched junction bases numbered 6, after V lost 4 bases and J lost 4 bases. Per the germline V gene, CDR1 is SGHDT and CDR2 is YYEEEE. Here the CDR3 DNA reads TGTGCCAGCAGCAGTGGACAGGGATTAGAGACCCAGTACTTC. It codes for CASSSGQGLETQYF.

CDR3 region: CASSQESGAGYGYTF. The CDR3 bases are TGTGCCAGCAGCCAAGAATCAGGGGCAGGGTATGGCTACACCTTC. V and J are TRBV3-1 (or the pseudogene TRBV3-2) and TRBJ1-2; D possibly corresponds to TRBD1 (6 bases). The CDR3 contains 15 residues. The germline gives CDR1 LGHDT, CDR2 YNNKEL (reference sequence). Trimming pared 0 bases from V and 5 bases from J, leaving 13 bases between.